The subject of this entry is one T cell receptor (beta chain). Its target is not known. The germline V gene encodes CDR1 LNHNV and CDR2 YYDKDF (reference sequence). The length of the CDR3 is 13 residues. The V end lost 1 base, the J end lost 6 bases, and 7 bases lay between the germline ends. PCR was performed a second time for about 7 to 12 cycles using a sample-barcoded 5' primer and a J-beta primer mix. A minimum of 2.5 million CDR3-containing paired-end reads was obtained for each sample. TCRdb called the 5' RACE reads again in MiXCR, with one record for every CDR3 protein. The table lists roughly 700,000 distinct CDR3 sequences, roughly 50% of them singletons, with 25% to 35% in the top ten. The sample comes from a study of blood T cells in healthy people across ages. Study-level results: PBMCs left unsorted prevented a conclusive naive versus antigen-experienced comparison. Researchers deemed the diversity estimates from one million T cells underestimates.

This rearrangement joins TRBV15 to TRBJ2-4, with no clear D. Sequencing input: blood. The source of this sequence is a woman aged 60 to 75 in good health. The CDR3 DNA is TGTGCCACCAGCAGAGCGAGCCTAAACATTCAGTACTTC. Protein: CATSRASLNIQYF.